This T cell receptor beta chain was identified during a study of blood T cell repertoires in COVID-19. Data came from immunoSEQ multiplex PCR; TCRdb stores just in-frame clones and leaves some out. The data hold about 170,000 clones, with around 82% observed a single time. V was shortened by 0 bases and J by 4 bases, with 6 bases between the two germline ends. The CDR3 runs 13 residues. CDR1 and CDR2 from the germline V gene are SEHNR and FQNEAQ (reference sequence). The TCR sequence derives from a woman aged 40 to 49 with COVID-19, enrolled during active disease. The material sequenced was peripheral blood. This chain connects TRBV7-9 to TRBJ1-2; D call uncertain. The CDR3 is CASSLAHSYGYTF. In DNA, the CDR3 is TGTGCCAGCAGCTTAGCGCACAGCTATGGCTACACCTTC.